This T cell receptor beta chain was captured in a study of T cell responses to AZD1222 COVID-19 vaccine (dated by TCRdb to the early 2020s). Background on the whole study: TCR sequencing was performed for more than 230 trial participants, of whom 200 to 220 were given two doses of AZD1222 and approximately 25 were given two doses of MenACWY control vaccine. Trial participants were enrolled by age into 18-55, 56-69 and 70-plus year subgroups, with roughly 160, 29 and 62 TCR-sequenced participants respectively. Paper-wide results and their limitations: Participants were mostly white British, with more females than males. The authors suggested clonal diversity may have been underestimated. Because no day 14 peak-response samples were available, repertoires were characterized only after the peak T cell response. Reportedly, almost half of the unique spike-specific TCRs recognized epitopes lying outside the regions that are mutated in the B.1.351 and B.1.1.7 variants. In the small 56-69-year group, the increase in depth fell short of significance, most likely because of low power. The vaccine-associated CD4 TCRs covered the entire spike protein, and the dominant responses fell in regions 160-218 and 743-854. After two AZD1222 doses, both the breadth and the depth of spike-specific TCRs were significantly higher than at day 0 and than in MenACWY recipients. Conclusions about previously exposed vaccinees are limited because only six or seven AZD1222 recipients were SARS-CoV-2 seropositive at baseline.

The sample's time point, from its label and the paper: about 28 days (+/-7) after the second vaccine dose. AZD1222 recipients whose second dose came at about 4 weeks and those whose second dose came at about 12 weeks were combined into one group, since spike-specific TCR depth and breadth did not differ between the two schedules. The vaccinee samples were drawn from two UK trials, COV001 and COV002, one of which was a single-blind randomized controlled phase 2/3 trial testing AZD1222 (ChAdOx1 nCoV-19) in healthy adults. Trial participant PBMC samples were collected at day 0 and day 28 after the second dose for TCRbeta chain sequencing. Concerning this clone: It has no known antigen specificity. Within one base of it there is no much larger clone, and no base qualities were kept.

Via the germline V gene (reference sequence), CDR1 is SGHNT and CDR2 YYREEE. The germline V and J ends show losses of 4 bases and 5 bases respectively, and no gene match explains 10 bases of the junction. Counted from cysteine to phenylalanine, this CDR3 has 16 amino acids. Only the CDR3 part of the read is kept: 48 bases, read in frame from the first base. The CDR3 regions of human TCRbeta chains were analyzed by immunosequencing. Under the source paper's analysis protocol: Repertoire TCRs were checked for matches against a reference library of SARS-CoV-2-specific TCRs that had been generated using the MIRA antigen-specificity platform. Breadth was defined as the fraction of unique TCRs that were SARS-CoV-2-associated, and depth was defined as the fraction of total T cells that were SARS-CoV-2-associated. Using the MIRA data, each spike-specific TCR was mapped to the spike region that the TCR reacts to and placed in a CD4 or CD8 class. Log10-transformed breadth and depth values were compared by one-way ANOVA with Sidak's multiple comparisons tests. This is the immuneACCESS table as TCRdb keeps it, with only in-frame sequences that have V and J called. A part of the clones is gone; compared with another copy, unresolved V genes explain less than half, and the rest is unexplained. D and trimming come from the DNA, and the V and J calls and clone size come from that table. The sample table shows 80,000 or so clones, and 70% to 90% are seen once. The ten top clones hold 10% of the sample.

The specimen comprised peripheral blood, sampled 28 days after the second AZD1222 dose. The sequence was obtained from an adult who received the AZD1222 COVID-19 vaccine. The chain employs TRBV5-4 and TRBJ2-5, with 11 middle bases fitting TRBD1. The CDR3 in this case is CASSRTGTGGRETQYF. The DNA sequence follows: TGTGCCAGCAGCCGTACCGGGACAGGGGGTAGGGAGACCCAGTACTTC. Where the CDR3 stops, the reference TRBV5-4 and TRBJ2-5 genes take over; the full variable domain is ETGVTQSPTHLIKTRGQQVTLRCSSQSGHNTVSWYQQALGQGPQFIFQYYREEENGRGNFPPRFSGLQFPNYSSELNVNALELDDSALYLCASSRTGTGGRETQYFGPGTRLLVL.